These T cell receptor beta chains were read from a single sample in a study of shared clonotypes between healthy human individuals. Sequencing used immunoSEQ multiplex PCR; TCRdb keeps in-frame clones, though not all of them. The table has 950,000 to 1,300,000 clones, about 80% seen once; the top ten hold around 1.5%. The sequenced sample consisted of memory CD4+ T cells sorted from blood. Receptor source: a man younger than 35 in good health. Both conserved end residues are part of each CDR3. The D gene is left open where the match is weak. A clone size is listed for some rows: how often the clone was seen (once, few, many), or a class if it is expanded.

D: NA
J: TRBJ2-6
size: NA
V: TRBV6-4
DNA: TGTGCCAGCAGGAGGTCTCGGAGGGGAGCTGGGGCCAACGTCCTGACTTTC
CDR3: CASRRSRRGAGANVLTF

D: TRBD2
J: TRBJ2-2
size: once
V: TRBV9
DNA: TGTGCCAGCAGCGAGACTAGCGACGGCGGGGAGCTGTTTTTT
CDR3: CASSETSDGGELFF

D: NA
J: TRBJ1-5
size: once
V: TRBV27
DNA: TGTGCCAGCAGTTTAAGGTCCGGGACTCCATACTCAAAACAGCCCCAGCATTTT
CDR3: CASSLRSGTPYSKQPQHF

D: TRBD2
J: TRBJ2-3
size: NA
V: TRBV5-1
DNA: TGCGCCAGCAGGCTAGCGGGAGCTATAGATACGCAGTATTTT
CDR3: CASRLAGAIDTQYF

D: NA
J: TRBJ1-4
size: NA
V: TRBV14
DNA: TGTGCCAGCAGCCAACGCGGAACCGGAAAACTGTTTTTT
CDR3: CASSQRGTGKLFF

D: TRBD2
J: TRBJ2-7
size: NA
V: TRBV7-2
DNA: TGTGCCAGCAGCTTGAGGGAGGGCTACGAGCAGTACTTC
CDR3: CASSLREGYEQYF

D: NA
J: TRBJ1-4
size: NA
V: TRBV5-1
DNA: TGCGCCAGCAGCAGGGGGGAACCTTCAACTAATGAAAAACTGTTTTTT
CDR3: CASSRGEPSTNEKLFF

D: NA
J: TRBJ2-2
size: NA
V: TRBV19
DNA: TGTGCCAGTAGGACACAGGGGACTAACTCCGGGGAGCTGTTTTTT
CDR3: CASRTQGTNSGELFF

D: NA
J: TRBJ1-2
size: many
V: TRBV5-6
DNA: TGTGCCAGCAGCGCCGGGTTTAACTATGGCTACACCTTC
CDR3: CASSAGFNYGYTF

D: TRBD1
J: TRBJ1-5
size: few
V: TRBV5-1
DNA: TGCGCCAGCAGCTTGGAAGGGACAGCTAATCAGCCCCAGCATTTT
CDR3: CASSLEGTANQPQHF